The sequence of this T cell receptor (beta chain) was determined in a study of cytomegalovirus exposure and HLA in healthy donors. Germline V lookup: CDR1 LNHDA, CDR2 SQIVND (reference sequence). Trimming stripped 3 bases from V and 0 bases from J, with 11 bases between. CDR3 length equals 15 residues. PCR employed 60 Vbeta and 13 Jbeta primers. This table comes from immunoSEQ multiplex PCR, and its TCRdb copy is limited to in-frame clones, with some not included. The profile covers under 200,000 clones, with 60% to 80% appearing a single time and 2% to 2.5% taken by the ten largest. V usage is TRBV19 and J usage is TRBJ1-2, with D unresolved. What was sequenced was PBMCs. This TCR was sampled from a man aged 45-65 years in good health and CMV-seropositive. The CDR3 nucleotides are TGTGCCAGTAGTATCGCGGCGTTAGCTAACTATGGCTACACCTTC. Translating it yields CASSIAALANYGYTF.